The 24 T cell receptor beta chains below were found in one sample sequenced in a study of blood T cell repertoires in COVID-19. TCRdb's copy holds only in-frame clones and misses some; the assay was immunoSEQ multiplex PCR. The sample has roughly 18,000 clones; roughly 82% are singletons. Sequenced material: peripheral blood. Receptors were obtained from a man in his 70s with COVID-19, enrolled during active disease.

The chain couples TRBV28 to TRBJ1-5, with D unclear. CDR1 MDHEN and CDR2 SYDVKM come from the germline V gene. V lost 3 bases to trimming and J lost 9 bases, with 24 bases between them. This CDR3 comprises 17 residues. CDR3 DNA: TGTGCCAGCAGTTTGATTGAGACGTCAACGGGATCGGGGCCCCAGCATTTT. This translates into CASSLIETSTGSGPQHF.

V gene TRBV5-1 combines with J gene TRBJ1-4, with 12 bases that match TRBD1. There are 17 residues in the CDR3. The junction had 6 bases not matched to a gene; V was cut back by 0 bases and J by 6 bases. Germline CDR1 SGHRS, CDR2 YFSETQ. The CDR3 spells CASSLGAGQGADEKLFF. CDR3 bases: TGCGCCAGCAGCTTGGGGGCGGGACAGGGGGCCGATGAAAAACTGTTTTTT.

The rearrangement links TRBV3-1 (or the pseudogene TRBV3-2) to TRBJ2-7; D unresolved. Trimming took off 0 bases at V and 3 bases at J, with 12 bases between the two ends. The CDR3 runs to 15 residues. The V gene's germline CDR1 is LGHDT and CDR2 YNNKEL (reference sequence). The CDR3 spells CASSQDSRYDYEQYF. In DNA, the CDR3 is TGTGCCAGCAGCCAAGATTCTCGCTATGACTACGAGCAGTACTTC.

This clone was found once. The genes are TRBV6-6 and TRBJ1-5, with D hard to call. CDR3 length equals 14 residues. Germline values: CDR1 MNHNY, CDR2 SVGAGI (reference sequence). V was pared by 3 bases and J by 2 bases, with 8 bases between. The CDR3 DNA reads TGTGCCAGCAGTTATATGGAGCGCAATCAGCCCCAGCATTTT. It is translated as CASSYMERNQPQHF.

This sequence joins TRBV5-1 and TRBJ2-1; possible D gene TRBD1, 6 bases. The CDR3 consists of 14 residues. The V gene's germline CDR1 is SGHRS and CDR2 YFSETQ. V was pared by 6 bases and J by 3 bases, with 13 bases between. CDR3 coding DNA: TGCGCCAGCACCCCGGACAGTGTCTACAATGAGCAGTTCTTC. It is translated as CASTPDSVYNEQFF.

This sequence joins TRBV14 and TRBJ1-6; possibly TRBD1 for D (5 bases). Germline V lookup: CDR1 SGHDN, CDR2 FVKESK. The germline V and J ends were trimmed by 3 bases and 15 bases, with 15 bases remaining between them. The CDR3 runs 13 residues. The DNA of the CDR3 is TGTGCCAGCAGCCAGACGACAGTGTCTCGCCTCCACTTT. Amino acids: CASSQTTVSRLHF.

The V call is TRBV10-3, the J call TRBJ2-3, with 10 bases fitting TRBD1. CDR1 is ENHRY and CDR2 is SYGVKD in the germline V gene. This CDR3 region has 15 residues. Unmatched junction bases numbered 5, after V lost 6 bases and J lost 2 bases. The CDR3 DNA is TGTGCCATCAGGCCGGGACAGGGGTCCACAGATACGCAGTATTTT. As protein: CAIRPGQGSTDTQYF.

The chain combines TRBV2 with TRBJ1-1; D might be TRBD1 (6 bases). There are 13 residues in the CDR3. Germline V lookup: CDR1 SNHLY, CDR2 FYNNEI. The V gene lost 10 bases and the J gene lost 2 bases, with 14 bases spanning the gap. CDR3 loop: CATKGQTNTEAFF. CDR3 coding DNA: TGTGCCACTAAAGGACAGACCAACACTGAAGCTTTCTTT.

This clone appeared once. This chain links TRBV7-2 with TRBJ2-1; 7 bases agree with TRBD1. CDR1 is SGHTA and CDR2 is FQGNSA in the germline V gene. V gave up 6 bases and J gave up 5 bases; unmatched junction bases: 7. This CDR3 is built from 14 residues. The CDR3 sequence: CASSPRQGNNEQFF. The CDR3, as DNA: TGTGCCAGCAGTCCCAGACAGGGCAACAATGAGCAGTTCTTC.

The V call is TRBV28, the J call TRBJ1-5; TRBD1 might be the D (6 bases). The CDR3 length is 17 residues. CDR1 is MDHEN and CDR2 is SYDVKM in the germline V gene. The V end lost 3 bases, the J end lost 3 bases, and 18 bases lay between the germline ends. The chain's CDR3 is CASSLGRQASINQPQHF. In DNA form, the CDR3 reads TGTGCCAGCAGTTTGGGACGACAGGCCTCCATCAATCAGCCCCAGCATTTT.

The chain uses TRBV24-1 and TRBJ2-1; TRBD1 matches at 9 bases. Germline CDR1 reads KGHDR; CDR2 reads SFDVKD. The CDR3 length is 15 residues. V dropped 2 bases and J dropped 7; count of bases not matched to a gene: 5. CDR3 protein: CATSDSGQGGNEQFF. Here the CDR3 DNA reads TGTGCCACCAGTGATTCGGGACAGGGCGGGAATGAGCAGTTCTTC.

CDR3 residues: CAPPRAYEQYF. CDR3 bases: TGTGCCCCCCCTCGGGCCTACGAGCAGTACTTC. The chain couples TRBV21-1 to TRBJ2-7; the DNA was not compared with TRBD2, the D call given in the table. TRBV21-1 represents a pseudogene. The CDR3 extends over 11 amino acids.

The sample holds a few counts of this clone. The V call is TRBV19, the J call TRBJ2-7; a possible D gene is TRBD2 (6 bases). The CDR3 runs 14 residues. Germline V gene data show CDR1 as LNHDA and CDR2 as SQIVND (reference sequence). V was clipped by 5 bases and J by 0 bases, with 11 bases between them. The CDR3 DNA follows: TGTGCCAGTAGTTCCCTAGCGCGCTCCTACGAGCAGTACTTC. Its translation is CASSSLARSYEQYF.

The gene calls are TRBV4-1 and TRBJ2-3; 15 bases line up with TRBD2. Germline values: CDR1 MGHRA, CDR2 YSYEKL. The CDR3 runs 21 residues. V shed 2 bases, J shed 0 bases, and the junction held 12 bases outside the gene matches. The CDR3 DNA reads TGCGCCAGCAGCCAAACTCCGGGACTAGCGGGGGGATTCGCTAGCACAGATACGCAGTATTTT. Its translation: CASSQTPGLAGGFASTDTQYF.

The genes are TRBV12-3 or TRBV12-4 and TRBJ2-1, with 7 nucleotides matching TRBD2. V was clipped by 6 bases and J by 7 bases; unmatched bases: 3. This CDR3 comprises 12 residues. CDR3 coding DNA: TGTGCCAGCAGATGGGGGGGAAATGAGCAGTTCTTC. This codes for CASRWGGNEQFF.

The J gene is TRBJ2-3, the V gene TRBV2; D is ambiguous. This CDR3 region has 14 residues. Trimming took 1 base from V and 2 from J, leaving 7 bases between them. Germline V gene data show CDR1 as SNHLY and CDR2 as FYNNEI. The CDR3 is CASSEETVTDTQYF. CDR3 in DNA: TGTGCCAGCAGTGAAGAGACTGTCACAGATACGCAGTATTTT.

V and J are TRBV3-1 (or the pseudogene TRBV3-2) and TRBJ2-1, with 7 bases fitting TRBD1. After removal of 1 base from V and 7 bases from J, the junction contained 7 bases not matched to a gene. The CDR3 totals 15 residues. The V gene's germline CDR1 is LGHDT and CDR2 YNNKEL (reference sequence). CDR3 region: CASSQGTGPRNEQFF. In DNA, the CDR3 is TGTGCCAGCAGCCAAGGGACAGGCCCAAGGAATGAGCAGTTCTTC.

This clone showed up just a few times. The chain couples TRBV3-1 (or the pseudogene TRBV3-2) to TRBJ1-5, with 7 nucleotides matching TRBD1. The trim removed 1 base at V and 6 bases at J, leaving 6 bases unmatched. The CDR3 sequence is 15 residues long. Germline V gives CDR1 LGHDT, CDR2 YNNKEL (reference sequence). The chain's CDR3 is CASSQGQGGFQPQHF. The CDR3 region has the DNA TGTGCCAGCAGCCAAGGACAGGGTGGATTTCAGCCCCAGCATTTT.

This clone was counted between two and nine times. The rearrangement links TRBV5-5 to TRBJ1-1, with 9 bases identical to TRBD1. There are 15 residues in the CDR3. The trim removed 4 bases at V and 10 bases at J, leaving 14 bases unmatched. Per the germline V gene, CDR1 is SGHKS and CDR2 is YYEKEE (reference sequence). This CDR3 reads CASSRTGDGIGPAFF. The CDR3 coding sequence is TGTGCCAGCAGCAGGACAGGGGATGGGATAGGGCCAGCTTTCTTT.

The rearrangement links TRBV6-5 to TRBJ2-5; 7 bases line up with TRBD1. Germline lookup yields CDR1 MNHEY and CDR2 SVGAGI. The V segment lost 6 bases and the J segment 2 bases; nucleotides outside the gene matches: 6. The CDR3 contains 14 residues. As DNA, the CDR3 is TGTGCCAGCAGCTACCGACAGGGACAAGAGACCCAGTACTTC. It codes for CASSYRQGQETQYF.

The chain carries TRBV28 and TRBJ2-7, with 11 bases that match TRBD2. The CDR3 length is 16 residues. Germline CDR1 is MDHEN and CDR2 is SYDVKM. V lost 4 bases and J lost 0; bases outside the gene matches: 5. CDR3 residues: CASSSLAGGTSYEQYF. The CDR3 nucleotides are TGTGCCAGCAGTTCGCTAGCGGGGGGAACCTCCTACGAGCAGTACTTC.

The chain links TRBV4-2 to TRBJ2-7; 7 bases map to TRBD1. Germline-derived CDR1 and CDR2 are LGHNA and YNFKEQ. Trimming at V came to 3 bases and at J to 2 bases, leaving 10 bases not matched to a gene. This CDR3 is built from 16 residues. DNA of the CDR3: TGTGCCAGCAGCCAGGCCCCGGGACAGAGGACCTACGAGCAGTACTTC. Protein sequence: CASSQAPGQRTYEQYF.

The V call is TRBV14, the J call TRBJ2-2, with D perhaps matching TRBD2 (5 bases). The germline CDR1 and CDR2 sequences are SGHDN and FVKESK. The V end was cut by 0 bases, the J end by 4 bases, with 15 bases between. The CDR3 extends over 17 amino acids. The CDR3 region is CASSQDRFRGSTGELFF. In nucleotides, the CDR3 is TGTGCCAGCAGCCAAGATCGATTTAGAGGGTCCACCGGGGAGCTGTTTTTT.

This clone was observed a handful of times. V usage is TRBV27 and J usage is TRBJ1-2; 9 bases map to TRBD1. Germline lookup yields CDR1 MNHEY and CDR2 SMNVEV (reference sequence). CDR3 length equals 15 residues. With V trimmed by 0 bases and J by 8 bases, 7 bases remained unmatched. CDR3 amino acids: CASSLSQGAPGGYTF. In DNA, the CDR3 is TGTGCCAGCAGTTTATCACAGGGGGCGCCGGGGGGCTACACCTTC.